The 23 T cell receptor beta chains in this list originate from one sample, sequenced in a study of control samples from healthy donors and cancer patients. Data came from immunoSEQ multiplex PCR; TCRdb stores just in-frame clones and leaves some out. The data contain around 200,000 clones, around 94% of them singletons. The sample was blood. The receptors were sampled from a man over 45 in good health.

V and J are TRBV18 and TRBJ1-2; D is perhaps TRBD1 (5 bases). The CDR3 extends over 13 amino acids. The ends were cut back, 3 bases at V and 10 bases at J, with 15 bases in the middle. CDR1 and CDR2 (germline): KGHSH, LQKENI. The CDR3 spells CASSPDSGVDYTF. The DNA for the CDR3 is TGTGCCAGCTCACCTGATTCGGGGGTCGACTACACCTTC.

The chain has TRBV28 and TRBJ1-2; the D gene is possibly TRBD1 (5 bases). This CDR3 region has 14 residues. The V end lost 8 bases, the J end lost 0 bases, and 13 bases lay between the germline ends. The germline gives CDR1 MDHEN, CDR2 SYDVKM. The CDR3 DNA reads TGTGCCAGCCGGGGGAGTTTAGCTAACTATGGCTACACCTTC. Translation gives CASRGSLANYGYTF.

The rearrangement links TRBV14 to TRBJ1-5, with 7 bases identical to TRBD1. V shed 4 bases and J 1 base; nucleotides not matched to a gene: 13. The CDR3 covers 18 residues. CDR1 and CDR2 (germline): SGHDN, FVKESK. The CDR3 is CASSPLHWGDSSNQPQHF. The CDR3 nucleotides read TGTGCCAGCAGCCCTCTACATTGGGGGGACAGCAGCAATCAGCCCCAGCATTTT.

In regard to this clone: The junction departs from germline at one end; a sequencing error may be responsible. The rearrangement links TRBV6-5 to TRBJ2-2; tentatively, D is TRBD1 (5 bases). Germline V gene sequence: CDR1 MNHEY, CDR2 SVGAGI. The CDR3 runs to 14 residues. The DNA for the CDR3 is TGTGCCAGCGCAGGGCAGGTGAACGCCGGGGAGCTGTTTTTT. Translating gives CASAGQVNAGELFF.

The chain employs TRBV5-1 and TRBJ1-2; weak D call: TRBD1 (6 bases). The CDR3 spans 14 residues. Germline values: CDR1 SGHRS, CDR2 YFSETQ. V shed 4 bases and J shed 4 bases, with 14 bases lying between them. The CDR3 spells CASSRTGSSYGYTF. CDR3 sequence (DNA): TGCGCCAGCAGCCGCACAGGGTCTAGCTATGGCTACACCTTC.

The rearrangement joins TRBV5-6 to TRBJ1-4; D is unresolved. There are 14 residues in the CDR3. The germline gives CDR1 SGHDT, CDR2 YYEEEE. V was cut by 2 bases and J by 8 bases, with 13 bases left in between. CDR3 in amino acids: CASSLRGIGEKLFF. For the CDR3, the DNA is TGTGCCAGCAGCTTAAGAGGGATAGGGGAAAAACTGTTTTTT.

The chain is built from TRBV11-3 and TRBJ1-1; D not certain. CDR1 and CDR2 (germline): SGHNT, YENEEA. Trimming shortened V by 5 bases and J by 4 bases, and 5 bases separated the two germline ends. The CDR3 length is 11 residues. CDR3 loop: CASSRGTEAFF. CDR3 nucleotides: TGTGCCAGCAGCCGGGGCACTGAAGCTTTCTTT.

The chain combines TRBV6-5 with TRBJ2-7, with 9 bases that match TRBD1. CDR3 length: 15 amino acids. Trimming removed 5 bases from V and 4 bases from J; junction bases left unmatched: 9. Germline CDR1 reads MNHEY; CDR2 reads SVGAGI. The DNA of the CDR3 is TGTGCCAGCAGTCCCGGGACAGGGCAAGTATACGAGCAGTACTTC. This codes for CASSPGTGQVYEQYF.

V gene TRBV11-2 combines with J gene TRBJ1-6, with D possibly TRBD1 on 5 matching bases. V dropped 0 bases and J dropped 8 bases, with 11 bases sitting between them. This CDR3 has 15 residues. Germline V gene data show CDR1 as SGHAT and CDR2 as FQNNGV. CDR3 coding DNA: TGTGCCAGCAGCTTAGATCCCGTGGGGGATTCACCCCTCCACTTT. This translates into CASSLDPVGDSPLHF.

The chain combines TRBV24-1 with TRBJ1-5, with D possibly matching TRBD1 (5 bases). The CDR3 runs 16 residues. Germline CDR1 and CDR2: KGHDR and SFDVKD. V was pared by 4 bases and J by 6 bases, with 18 bases between. The CDR3: CATSDSGTAGPQPQHF. The CDR3 DNA reads as TGTGCCACCAGTGACTCCGGGACCGCAGGACCTCAGCCCCAGCATTTT.

The chain carries TRBV19 and TRBJ1-5; no clear D. V was clipped by 5 bases and J by 4 bases, with 18 bases between them. Looked up from germline, CDR1 is LNHDA and CDR2 is SQIVND (reference sequence). CDR3 size: 16 residues. The CDR3 region is CASSSIVGLGNQPQHF. For the CDR3, the DNA is TGTGCCAGTAGTTCCATCGTCGGACTGGGGAATCAGCCCCAGCATTTT. The entire variable domain, with the rest obtained from reference TRBV19 and TRBJ1-5, is as follows: DGGITQSPKYLFRKEGQNVTLSCEQNLNHDAMYWYRQDPGQGLRLIYYSQIVNDFQKGDIAEGYSVSREKKESFPLTVTSAQKNPTAFYLCASSSIVGLGNQPQHFGDGTRLSIL.

This chain uses TRBV29-1 with TRBJ1-2, with 8 bases lining up with TRBD1. This CDR3 comprises 13 residues. Germline V gene data show CDR1 as SQVTM and CDR2 as ANQGSEA. V shed 7 bases, J shed 3 bases, and the junction held 7 bases outside the gene matches. In DNA form, the CDR3 reads TGCAGCGCCGGACAGGGAGGCGACTATGGCTACACCTTC. It translates to CSAGQGGDYGYTF.

The chain carries TRBV16 and TRBJ1-1; D not certain. Germline CDR1 reads KGHSY; CDR2 reads FQNENV. CDR3 length: 14 residues. Trimming cost V 4 bases and J 4 bases, with 13 bases left between them. The CDR3: CASSPQSRVTEAFF. In DNA form, the CDR3 reads TGTGCCAGCAGCCCTCAGTCTCGGGTCACTGAAGCTTTCTTT.

The gene calls are TRBV28 and TRBJ2-4; D perhaps matches TRBD2 (5 bases). Per the germline V gene, CDR1 is MDHEN and CDR2 is SYDVKM. There are 15 residues in the CDR3. Trimming took 1 base from V and 9 from J, leaving 16 bases between them. DNA of the CDR3: TGTGCCAGCAGTTTATCCCTGGCCGGGGTGGCCATTCAGTACTTC. This gives the protein CASSLSLAGVAIQYF. Full variable domain (remainder filled in from reference TRBV28 and TRBJ2-4): DVKVTQSSRYLVKRTGEKVFLECVQDMDHENMFWYRQDPGLGLRLIYFSYDVKMKEKGDIPEGYSVSREKKERFSLILESASTNQTSMYLCASSLSLAGVAIQYFGAGTRLSVL.

V and J are TRBV5-5 and TRBJ2-3; unclear D gene. The CDR3 covers 14 residues. Germline CDR1 reads SGHKS; CDR2 reads YYEKEE (reference sequence). V lost 0 bases and J lost 0, with 5 bases in between. CDR3 sequence: CASSLDPSTDTQYF. The CDR3 DNA is TGTGCCAGCAGCTTGGACCCAAGCACAGATACGCAGTATTTT.

This clone showed up just once. The genes are TRBV12-2 and TRBJ2-7; TRBD1 was called by the table and not checked on the DNA. TRBV12-2 is a pseudogene locus. This CDR3 is 19 amino acids long. The CDR3 DNA is TGTGCAAGTCGCTTAAAGGCGGTGTGGGTCAGGGGGACCCCTGACGAGCAGTACTTC. It is translated as CASRLKAVWVRGTPDEQYF.

J is TRBJ1-3 and V is TRBV10-1, with 8 bases lining up with TRBD1. The CDR3 loop spans 16 amino acids. Germline CDR1 WNHNN, CDR2 SYGVQD (reference sequence). The ends lost 0 bases at V and 3 bases at J; junction bases unmatched: 4. CDR3 nucleotides: TGCGCCAGCAGTGAGTCGCAGGGGGCGCATGGAAACACCATATATTTT. Its translation is CASSESQGAHGNTIYF.

This sequence joins TRBV28 and TRBJ2-5; the match to TRBD2 covers 8 bases. CDR1 MDHEN and CDR2 SYDVKM come from the germline V gene. This CDR3 is 22 amino acids long. Trimming removed 6 bases from V and 5 bases from J; junction bases left unmatched: 32. The CDR3 sequence is CASSPGTIARPTSAVRGETQYF. CDR3 coding DNA: TGTGCCAGCAGCCCTGGGACGATCGCAAGGCCGACTAGCGCCGTCCGGGGGGAGACCCAGTACTTC.

V and J are TRBV5-6 and TRBJ1-4; the D gene is possibly TRBD1 (5 bases). The V and J ends lost 0 bases and 3 bases respectively, with 6 bases between them. Germline V CDR1 and CDR2: SGHDT, YYEEEE. The CDR3 has 14 amino acids. The CDR3: CASSLAGSNEKLFF. DNA of the CDR3: TGTGCCAGCAGCTTGGCAGGGTCTAATGAAAAACTGTTTTTT.

V usage is TRBV28 and J usage is TRBJ1-2; D unresolved. Trimming cost V 6 bases and J 3 bases, with 17 bases left between them. The CDR3 is 15 residues long. Germline assignment: CDR1 MDHEN and CDR2 SYDVKM. The CDR3 DNA follows: TGTGCCAGCAGCGCCGGCGGGTCTCTAGACTATGGCTACACCTTC. Protein: CASSAGGSLDYGYTF.

The gene calls are TRBV7-9 and TRBJ1-2; TRBD1 matches 7 bases. This CDR3 comprises 13 residues. The V gene's germline CDR1 is SEHNR and CDR2 FQNEAQ (reference sequence). J lost 7 bases, V lost 6 bases, and 8 bases had no gene match. CDR3 region: CASSDRAERGYTF. As DNA, the CDR3 is TGTGCCAGCAGTGACAGGGCTGAGCGTGGCTACACCTTC. Combining the CDR3 with reference TRBV7-9 and TRBJ1-2 gives the whole variable domain DTGVSQNPRHKITKRGQNVTFRCDPISEHNRLYWYRQTLGQGPEFLTYFQNEAQLEKSRLLSDRFSAERPKGSFSTLEIQRTEQGDSAMYLCASSDRAERGYTFGSGTRLTVV.

The chain employs TRBV6-5 and TRBJ2-3, with D uncertain. This CDR3 is built from 13 residues. CDR1 is MNHEY, CDR2 SVGAGI, per germline. Deletions cut 8 bases from V and 3 bases from J, with 12 bases between. The CDR3 loop is CASLTGGTDTQYF. CDR3 nucleotides: TGTGCCAGCCTCACGGGTGGGACAGATACGCAGTATTTT.

Concerning this clone itself: Other DNA sequences in this sample translate to the same CDR3. The chain employs TRBV28 and TRBJ1-6; no reliable D call. Germline-derived CDR1 and CDR2 are MDHEN and SYDVKM. Trimming removed 2 bases at V and 7 bases at J, with 0 bases between. This CDR3 is built from 11 residues. The CDR3 DNA sequence: TGTGCCAGCAGTTTAAATTCACCCCTCCACTTT. Its protein product is CASSLNSPLHF.